This T cell receptor beta chain was documented in a study of cytomegalovirus exposure and HLA in healthy donors (dated by TCRdb to about 2017). Study-level background: An earlier analysis of about 560 of the donors reported about 280 Gb of sequence data and about 120 million unique TCR beta sequences obtained from 180 million or so T cells. Roughly 300 gigabases of sequencing data and tens of millions of unique TCR sequences were included in an early release covering roughly 700 HLA-typed donors. A later genetic analysis used genome-wide SNP genotypes for about 55% of the 666 donors, treating that subset as a discovery cohort. Alongside the repertoire data, information on donor age, sex, ethnicity and CMV serostatus was compiled. Both class I and class II loci were covered by HLA typing, at four-digit resolution. High-throughput TCR immunosequencing, statistical association of individual TCRs with disease status, and machine learning were combined to predict cytomegalovirus infection status. Every discovery cohort repertoire had been produced on one sequencing platform. A separate validation cohort of approximately 130 different subjects was used in addition to the approximately 670-subject first cohort. In an earlier analysis of roughly 600 of the donors, high-throughput TCR beta sequencing was used to judge whether each TCR beta V gene segment behaved as functional or pseudogenic. The number of typed donors differed by locus: about 629-630 for A, B, C, DRB1 and DQB1; some 540 for DQA1; some 590 for DPA1; and roughly 450 for DPB1. In a later analysis, previously published TCR beta repertoires from 550 to 750 donors were re-analyzed and high-resolution HLA genotyping was added so that TCR occurrence patterns could be studied. The genetic ancestry cluster associated with self-reported Caucasian donors included roughly 84% of the 300 to 450 genotyped donors. Because of strong linkage in the cohort, roughly five DR-DQ haplotypes were treated as single units for association and clustering. Rather than drawing on any new phenotypic data, the later analysis identified candidate immune exposures from TCR beta sequences and the way those sequences occurred across donors. The study profiled the T cell repertoires of fewer than 850 subjects by immunosequencing and related them to cytomegalovirus serostatus. On average, roughly 240,000 unique TCR beta nucleotide sequences were sequenced per donor among more than 350 genotyped donors of the cohort, with roughly 18% of those sequences being non-productive. The study was designed to test whether signatures of past pathogen exposure could be identified by cataloging public T cell receptors.

The cohort comprised 670 or so healthy bone marrow donors. At the time of sampling, every cohort member was nominally healthy, though immune exposures that went unrecorded were likely present. The donor tested CMV seronegative, placing the donor among the 350 or so seronegative members of the cohort. Every donor gave a peripheral blood sample, and the peripheral blood mononuclear cells from that sample were used for TCR beta sequencing. Genomic DNA was extracted from the blood cell samples with the Qiagen DNeasy Blood Extraction Kit. Beyond this particular receptor, the publication reports: An earlier analysis of approximately 500 of the donors showed that most TCR beta V segments appeared in productive rearrangements either about 87% or about 30% of the time, which broadly matched IMGT annotations. Correlated functional status among segregating V segments might be attributable to linkage disequilibrium, but an unknown experimental factor could not be ruled out. The authors suggested that the approach could potentially be extended to other disease states and immunological phenotypes. V-gene and J-gene trimming of TCR beta chains was associated with a missense DCLRE1C variant in a later genetic analysis, and the association was replicated in an independent cohort. Sequencing depth was assumed to be roughly uniform across donors in the presence/absence analyses, though that assumption may not hold. In this cohort, only TCR beta chains were sequenced, and detectable features were limited by the absence of alpha or paired-chain data. A later analysis reported that several top co-occurrence clusters appeared linked to parvovirus B19, influenza, CMV and Epstein-Barr virus. In vitro tests confirmed that three of the cytomegalovirus-associated TCR beta chains recognize cytomegalovirus antigens. Because counts were too low, seventeen rarely observed V segments, including chromosome 9 orphons, were excluded from the earlier analysis of some 590 of the donors. In a later analysis, around 17,000 TCR beta sequences were associated with specific HLA alleles at a false discovery rate of 0.05. Because HLA typing was missing for some donors at each locus, association tests included only the typed subset. Compared with equally common non-associated chains, HLA-associated TCR beta chains in a later analysis were more clonally expanded and had lower generation probabilities. The classifier was reported to diagnose cytomegalovirus status with high specificity and sensitivity in both the original and validation cohorts. CMV serostatus was the only immune exposure information available for the cohort. Most TCR sequences were observed very rarely across donors, whereas some public TCRs were present in many individuals. A later analysis found that most CMV-associated TCR beta chains appeared HLA-restricted, with HLA associations seemingly driven largely by CMV exposure. A further reported finding was that TCR beta sequences accurately predicted the HLA-A and HLA-B alleles for most subjects in the first cohort. According to a later analysis, TCR association rates differed among HLA loci, with DRB1 alleles showing the most associated TCRs and HLA-C alleles showing the fewest. The sequencing pipeline was judged likely to have produced a cluster of highly shared sequence variants as a technical artifact. Because the 87-base-pair reads could not distinguish some IMGT-functional V segments, including TRBV6-2 and TRBV6-3, those segments were excluded. Strong co-occurrence of HLA alleles, especially DR and DQ, made assigning TCR associations to individual alleles difficult. A later genetic analysis reported fewer N-insertions in productive TCRs among donors in an Asian-associated ancestry cluster than the roughly 690-donor mean. The study gave a list of about 160 TCR beta chains associated with cytomegalovirus.

The CDR3 covers 13 residues, taking in both the cysteine and the phenylalanine. The only DNA kept is the CDR3, 39 bases in frame from the first base. CDR1 and CDR2 (SGDLS, YYNGEE) derive from the germline V gene. The junction shows trimming of 8 bases on V and 6 bases on J, plus 15 bases between the germline ends. The library was prepared using the immunoSEQ multiplex PCR assay. A mixture of 60 forward primers for TCR Vbeta segments and 13 reverse primers for TCR Jbeta segments was used in the multiplex PCR. Amplification of the CDR3 region of rearranged TCR beta genes was performed with a multiplex PCR assay on genomic DNA. The Illumina HiSeq System was used to sequence the amplified TCR beta libraries as 87-base-pair reads. Processing in the source paper ran as follows. A later analysis tallied roughly 76 million unique TCR beta chains across the 666 repertoires, and about 12 million of those chains were shared by two or more donors. Raw reads were error-corrected and collapsed into unique sequences with a nearest-neighbor algorithm that merged closely related sequences to remove PCR and sequencing errors. To assign V, D and J gene segments, CDR3 sequences were aligned to IMGT reference sequences. For a sequence to be retained, at least a six-nucleotide match to both a V gene segment and a J gene segment was required. Rearrangements were classified as productive when the CDR3 lacked stop codons and remained in frame with V and J, and all other rearrangements were classified as non-productive. CDR3 was defined by IMGT convention, running from the second conserved V-encoded cysteine to the conserved J-encoded phenylalanine. In an earlier analysis of some 550 of the donors, sequences lacking an unambiguous match to a single V gene segment were excluded. In an earlier analysis of several hundred of the donors, a V segment was called functional when productive rearrangements were above 56.7%, and segregating when the standard deviation between donors exceeded 5%. A statistical classification framework was built to diagnose cytomegalovirus status from the catalog of TCR beta chain sequences. In a later analysis, V and J genes were assigned by comparing TCR nucleotide sequences against IMGT/GENE-DB human TR gene sequences. The TCRdist pipeline was used in a later analysis to assign CDR3 sequences and most-parsimonious VDJ recombination scenarios. In a later analysis, each TCR beta chain was defined by its CDR3 amino acid sequence together with its V-gene family, and reads without a unique V-gene family were excluded. To address suspected cross-contamination and a sequencing artifact, a later analysis removed 592 highly shared, low-generation-probability nucleotide sequences. For each public chain, a later analysis derived a clonal expansion index from normalized ranks of inferred template counts within each repertoire. Generation probabilities in a later analysis came from a VDJ recombination model fitted to out-of-frame rearrangements, and those results were checked against IGoR. A later analysis scored TCR-TCR, TCR-HLA and TCR-CMV co-occurrence with hypergeometric tests, applying a repertoire-size bias correction to TCR pairs. False discovery rates were estimated in a later analysis by permuting HLA or CMV assignments 20 times. A later analysis grouped co-occurring TCRs with DBSCAN, adding TCRdist sequence similarity when clustering within HLA-allele-positive subsets. For co-occurrence clustering, repertoires with fewer than 30,000 or more than 120,000 public chains were excluded, along with roughly 5 repertoires with anomalous nucleotide sharing. The table comes from immuneACCESS by way of TCRdb, which keeps in-frame sequences with V and J called. Part of the clones is missing from these tables; in studies checked, under half for an unresolved V gene and the rest for unknown reasons. Clone size and the V and J calls come from that table; the DNA yielded D and trimming. This sample is represented by under 200,000 clones; less than 90% of them were singletons. Of the sample, 1.5% to 2.5% falls within the top ten clones.

Concerning this clone itself: It has no known antigen specificity. No much larger clone is present one base from it, and per-base qualities are unavailable.

Sequenced: PBMCs. The TCR sequence derives from a man between 18 and 35 years old in good health and CMV-seronegative. The sequence is built from TRBV9 and TRBJ2-1; the best D guess is TRBD2, with 5 bases matching. In nucleotide form, the sequence is TGTGCCAGTAAAATAGCGAGGAGCAATGAGCAGTTCTTC. It specifies CASKIARSNEQFF.